What follows is one T cell receptor beta chain and its context. The target antigen is unknown. This entry is derived from a study of graft-versus-host responses after intestinal transplantation. As for the study in general: All of the recipients had induction that used anti-thymocyte globulin, then tacrolimus and steroids for two to four years. Study conclusions and caveats: Allografts of one patient group, those with graft-donor T cell macrochimerism, had high graft-versus-host to host-versus-graft clonal ratios.

TCRdb keeps only in-frame clones here, not all; method: immunoSEQ multiplex PCR. The sample contains some 100,000 clones, less than 95% of which appear only once. J gave up 4 bases and V 6 bases, and 4 bases lay outside the gene matches. There are 13 residues in the CDR3. Germline V gene data show CDR1 as MDHEN and CDR2 as SYDVKM. The chain recombines TRBV28 with TRBJ2-5, with TRBD1 matching over 8 bases. The sequencing used unstimulated CD8+ T cells sorted from spleen or lymph node cells, collected before transplant. This clonotype originated in a human donor who was the organ donor for an intestinal transplant. CDR3: CASSATGAETQYF. Written as DNA, the CDR3 is TGTGCCAGCAGCGCGACAGGGGCAGAGACCCAGTACTTC.